The source of this T cell receptor beta chain is a study of cytomegalovirus exposure and HLA in healthy donors. Notes on the study in general: Across HLA loci, a later analysis found differing TCR association rates, with DRB1 most and HLA-C fewest. Later work found most CMV-associated TCR beta chains apparently HLA-restricted.

On this clone: Its antigen is unidentified.

The study ran its PCR with 60 Vbeta and 13 Jbeta primers. Sequencing was performed with immunoSEQ multiplex PCR; in TCRdb, only in-frame clones are kept and a portion is missing. The sample shows about 130,000 clones, less than 80% of them seen only once. The CDR3 totals 19 residues. V was pared by 2 bases and J by 3 bases, with 14 bases of the junction left unmatched. Germline lookup yields CDR1 SGHRS and CDR2 YFSETQ. This chain connects TRBV5-1 to TRBJ2-1, with 10 bases lining up with TRBD2. This receptor was identified in a middle-aged man in good health and CMV-seronegative. Sequencing input: PBMCs. CDR3 in amino acids: CASSFRRGVAGGHYNEQFF. The DNA of the CDR3 is TGCGCCAGCAGCTTTCGGCGCGGGGTAGCGGGGGGCCACTACAATGAGCAGTTCTTC.